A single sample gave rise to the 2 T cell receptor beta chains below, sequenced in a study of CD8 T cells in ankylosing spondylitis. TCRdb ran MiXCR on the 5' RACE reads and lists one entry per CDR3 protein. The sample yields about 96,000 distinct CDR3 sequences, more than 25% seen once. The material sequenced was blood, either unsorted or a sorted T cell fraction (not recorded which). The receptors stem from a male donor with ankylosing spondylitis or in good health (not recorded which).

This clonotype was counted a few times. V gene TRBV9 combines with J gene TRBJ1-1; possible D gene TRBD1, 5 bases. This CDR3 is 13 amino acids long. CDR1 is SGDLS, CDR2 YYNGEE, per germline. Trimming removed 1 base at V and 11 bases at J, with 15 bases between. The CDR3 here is CASSVWGDGYAFF. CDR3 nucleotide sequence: TGTGCCAGCAGCGTATGGGGGGACGGCTATGCTTTCTTT.

This CDR3 reads CASSLGVSVWQETQYF. The CDR3 bases are TGCGCCAGCAGCTTGGGAGTCAGCGTTTGGCAAGAGACCCAGTACTTC. The V and J genes are TRBV5-1 and TRBJ2-5, with no clear D. CDR1 and CDR2 (germline): SGHRS, YFSETQ. V was shortened by 0 bases and J by 2 bases, with 14 bases between the two germline ends. The CDR3 runs 16 residues. Together with reference TRBV5-1 and TRBJ2-5, the CDR3 gives the full variable domain: KAGVTQTPRYLIKTRGQQVTLSCSPISGHRSVSWYQQTPGQGLQFLFEYFSETQRNKGNFPGRFSGRQFSNSRSEMNVSTLELGDSALYLCASSLGVSVWQETQYFGPGTRLLVL.